These T cell receptor beta chains were read from a single sample in a study of monozygotic twins with cystic fibrosis. The data were produced by immunoSEQ multiplex PCR, yet TCRdb's version contains in-frame clones alone and is incomplete. The sample includes 35,000 or so clones, 84% seen only once; the top ten take 1.5% to 2%. The sequenced material came from blood. These receptors all come from a girl aged 2 to 10 with cystic fibrosis. Each CDR3 is given with its conserved first and last residue. A D gene is named only where the DNA matches it firmly. A clone size is listed for some rows: how often the clone was seen (once, few, many), or a class if it is expanded.

j_gene: TRBJ2-7; abundance: -; v_gene: TRBV5-1; d_gene: -; CDR3nt: TGCGCCAGCAGCACGCCACAGGGCCACGAGCAGTACTTC; CDR3aa: CASSTPQGHEQYF
j_gene: TRBJ2-2; abundance: -; v_gene: TRBV29-1; d_gene: -; CDR3nt: TGCAGCGCCCTCACCCTAGGGGCCGGGGAGCTGTTTTTT; CDR3aa: CSALTLGAGELFF
j_gene: TRBJ2-2; abundance: -; v_gene: TRBV25-1; d_gene: -; CDR3nt: TGTGCCAGCAGGATGGGGACGACGAACACCGGGGAGCTGTTTTTT; CDR3aa: CASRMGTTNTGELFF
j_gene: TRBJ2-6; abundance: -; v_gene: TRBV5-1; d_gene: TRBD1; CDR3nt: TGCGCCAGCAGCGACAGGGGTGGGGCCAACGTCCTGACTTTC; CDR3aa: CASSDRGGANVLTF
j_gene: TRBJ1-5; abundance: -; v_gene: TRBV30; d_gene: -; CDR3nt: TGTGCCTGGAGTCTTAATAGAGCAAATCAGCCCCAGCATTTT; CDR3aa: CAWSLNRANQPQHF
j_gene: TRBJ2-1; abundance: -; v_gene: TRBV9; d_gene: TRBD2; CDR3nt: TGTGCCAGCAGCGTAGCAAGCGGGGGTATTAATGAGCAGTTCTTC; CDR3aa: CASSVASGGINEQFF
j_gene: TRBJ2-7; abundance: -; v_gene: TRBV7-6; d_gene: -; CDR3nt: TGTGCCAGCAGCGAGGATCTGGGGGCCATCTACGAGCAGTACTTC; CDR3aa: CASSEDLGAIYEQYF
j_gene: TRBJ2-1; abundance: -; v_gene: TRBV12-5; d_gene: -; CDR3nt: TGTGCTAGTGGTTTGGACTTCTCCCTACAAGGGCAGTTCTTC; CDR3aa: CASGLDFSLQGQFF
j_gene: TRBJ1-3; abundance: once; v_gene: TRBV9; d_gene: -; CDR3nt: TGTGCCAGTACCAAGACCGGGGCACTTACTGGAAACACCATATATTTT; CDR3aa: CASTKTGALTGNTIYF
j_gene: TRBJ1-2; abundance: -; v_gene: TRBV5-1; d_gene: TRBD1; CDR3nt: TGCGCCAGCAGCGCCGGGACAGGGCTCTTGGATTATGGCTACACCTTC; CDR3aa: CASSAGTGLLDYGYTF
j_gene: TRBJ2-5; abundance: once; v_gene: TRBV5-1; d_gene: TRBD1; CDR3nt: TGCGCCAGCAGCAGAATATCAGGGGGCCGGGAAGGGACCCAGTACTTC; CDR3aa: CASSRISGGREGTQYF
j_gene: TRBJ1-2; abundance: -; v_gene: TRBV27; d_gene: -; CDR3nt: TGTGCCAGCAGTTGGGGACGCTACTATGGCTACACCTTC; CDR3aa: CASSWGRYYGYTF
j_gene: TRBJ1-5; abundance: -; v_gene: TRBV6-6; d_gene: -; CDR3nt: TGTGCCAGCAAAGAACCCGCTGGAGGCAATCAGCCCCAGCATTTT; CDR3aa: CASKEPAGGNQPQHF
j_gene: TRBJ2-3; abundance: -; v_gene: TRBV30; d_gene: TRBD2; CDR3nt: TGTGCCTGGAGTCGGGGAGACGGGGGGACAGATACGCAGTATTTT; CDR3aa: CAWSRGDGGTDTQYF
j_gene: TRBJ1-5; abundance: -; v_gene: TRBV7-9; d_gene: TRBD1; CDR3nt: TGTGCCAGCAGCAGAATCCTGGCTCGGGACAGCCGACAGCCCCAGCATTTT; CDR3aa: CASSRILARDSRQPQHF
j_gene: TRBJ2-3; abundance: -; v_gene: TRBV6-5; d_gene: -; CDR3nt: TGTGCCAGCAGTTACGTGGGGGCCTTTGGAGATACGCAGTATTTT; CDR3aa: CASSYVGAFGDTQYF
j_gene: TRBJ2-6; abundance: -; v_gene: TRBV13; d_gene: -; CDR3nt: TGTGCCAGCAGCTTCGGCTCTGGGGCCAACGTCCTGACTTTC; CDR3aa: CASSFGSGANVLTF
j_gene: TRBJ2-4; abundance: once; v_gene: TRBV5-1; d_gene: -; CDR3nt: TGCGCCAGCAGCTTGGACGGGAGAAACATTCAGTACTTC; CDR3aa: CASSLDGRNIQYF
j_gene: TRBJ2-2; abundance: -; v_gene: TRBV30; d_gene: -; CDR3nt: TGTGCCTGGAGTGTAAGGCAGGGTGTCAACACCGGGGAGCTGTTTTTT; CDR3aa: CAWSVRQGVNTGELFF
j_gene: TRBJ2-5; abundance: -; v_gene: TRBV7-9; d_gene: -; CDR3nt: TGTGCCAGCAGCTTAAGCAACGGCGTCCAAGAGACCCAGTACTTC; CDR3aa: CASSLSNGVQETQYF
j_gene: TRBJ1-2; abundance: -; v_gene: TRBV5-1; d_gene: TRBD1; CDR3nt: TGCGCCAGCAGCACGGACAGGGGACGACGTAACCGTAACTATGGCTACACCTTC; CDR3aa: CASSTDRGRRNRNYGYTF
j_gene: TRBJ1-2; abundance: once; v_gene: TRBV6-5; d_gene: -; CDR3nt: TGTGCCAGCAGTTACGGTGGGGACCCCTACTATGGCTACACCTTC; CDR3aa: CASSYGGDPYYGYTF
j_gene: TRBJ2-5; abundance: -; v_gene: TRBV5-1; d_gene: -; CDR3nt: TGCGCCAGCAGCTTGGTGTGGGAGGAGACCCAGTACTTC; CDR3aa: CASSLVWEETQYF
j_gene: TRBJ1-2; abundance: -; v_gene: TRBV6-5; d_gene: -; CDR3nt: TGTGCCAGCAGTTACGGGAACTATGGCTACACCTTC; CDR3aa: CASSYGNYGYTF
j_gene: TRBJ1-5; abundance: -; v_gene: TRBV15; d_gene: -; CDR3nt: TGTGCCACCAGCAGTTCGGCAGGAAAATACAATCAGCCCCAGCATTTT; CDR3aa: CATSSSAGKYNQPQHF
j_gene: TRBJ2-1; abundance: -; v_gene: TRBV21-1; d_gene: -; CDR3nt: TGTGCCAGCAGCAAAGAGGGGGGACTAGTTGCGGTGAATGAGCAGTTCTTC; CDR3aa: CASSKEGGLVAVNEQFF
j_gene: TRBJ1-6; abundance: -; v_gene: TRBV10-3; d_gene: -; CDR3nt: TGTGCCATCTCTCGCGGCGGGGATTCACCCCTCCACTTT; CDR3aa: CAISRGGDSPLHF
j_gene: TRBJ2-2; abundance: -; v_gene: TRBV29-1; d_gene: -; CDR3nt: TGCAGCGTACCCCGGGCTGGCACCGGGGAGCTGTTTTTT; CDR3aa: CSVPRAGTGELFF
j_gene: TRBJ2-7; abundance: -; v_gene: TRBV2; d_gene: -; CDR3nt: TGTGCCAGCAGTGACAGGGGCAAATACGAGCAGTACTTC; CDR3aa: CASSDRGKYEQYF
j_gene: TRBJ2-7; abundance: -; v_gene: TRBV4-1; d_gene: -; CDR3nt: TGCGCCAGCAGCCAACCCGAACAGGGCCCGGGCCCCTACGAGCAGTACTTC; CDR3aa: CASSQPEQGPGPYEQYF
j_gene: TRBJ1-6; abundance: -; v_gene: TRBV27; d_gene: -; CDR3nt: TGTGCCAGCGGAGCCGGGACCACGTCTTCACCCCTCCACTTT; CDR3aa: CASGAGTTSSPLHF
j_gene: TRBJ2-7; abundance: -; v_gene: TRBV4-1; d_gene: -; CDR3nt: TGCGCCAGCAGCCAAGTATCGTGGAGGGGGGAGTACGAGCAGTACTTC; CDR3aa: CASSQVSWRGEYEQYF
j_gene: TRBJ2-1; abundance: -; v_gene: TRBV9; d_gene: TRBD2; CDR3nt: TGTGCCAGCAGCCTACTAGCGGGATTAGATGAGCAGTTCTTC; CDR3aa: CASSLLAGLDEQFF
j_gene: TRBJ1-6; abundance: -; v_gene: TRBV4-3; d_gene: TRBD1; CDR3nt: TGCGCCAGCAGCCAAATGCTCACAGGGGAGGCCCGTTCACCCCTCCACTTT; CDR3aa: CASSQMLTGEARSPLHF
j_gene: TRBJ1-2; abundance: -; v_gene: TRBV5-1; d_gene: -; CDR3nt: TGCGCCAGCAGCTTGGGGGCGAAGACAGACCAATATGGCTACACCTTC; CDR3aa: CASSLGAKTDQYGYTF
j_gene: TRBJ1-2; abundance: -; v_gene: TRBV2; d_gene: TRBD1; CDR3nt: TGTGCCAGCCGGGGACAGGGGGCTGGGGGCTACACCTTC; CDR3aa: CASRGQGAGGYTF
j_gene: TRBJ2-1; abundance: -; v_gene: TRBV6-5; d_gene: -; CDR3nt: TGTGCCAGCCGAACCATGGGCTATGAGCAGTTCTTC; CDR3aa: CASRTMGYEQFF
j_gene: TRBJ2-7; abundance: -; v_gene: TRBV5-5; d_gene: TRBD1; CDR3nt: TGTGCCAGCAGCACGACAGGGCACGAGCAGTACTTC; CDR3aa: CASSTTGHEQYF